The 5 T cell receptor beta chains below come from one sample, sequenced in a study of identical twins. Via MiXCR, TCRdb re-called the 5' RACE reads, giving one row per CDR3 protein. The sample has 700,000 or so distinct CDR3 sequences, over 8.5% seen once. The sample also formed part of further work on yellow fever vaccine responses in identical twins.

Sequencing was done on a sample of PBMCs. These receptors all come from a woman between 18 and 29 years old in good health.

This clonotype was detected a few times. The genes are TRBV27 and TRBJ2-6; D not certain. Per the germline V gene, CDR1 is MNHEY and CDR2 is SMNVEV (reference sequence). Trimming stripped 5 bases from V and 2 bases from J, with 7 bases between. The CDR3 has 14 residues. The CDR3 nucleotides read TGTGCCAGCAGTATAAACACTGGGGCCAACGTCCTGACTTTC. This codes for CASSINTGANVLTF. Full variable domain (remainder filled in from reference TRBV27 and TRBJ2-6): EAQVTQNPRYLITVTGKKLTVTCSQNMNHEYMSWYRQDPGLGLRQIYYSMNVEVTDKGDVPEGYKVSRKEKRNFPLILESPSPNQTSLYFCASSINTGANVLTFGAGSRLTVL.

The chain joins TRBV6-5 to TRBJ1-1, with D maybe TRBD1 (6 bases). Germline V gene lookup returns CDR1 MNHEY and CDR2 SVGAGI. The CDR3 is 14 amino acids. V shed 2 bases and J shed 1 base, with 8 bases lying between them. The CDR3 is CASSYLGQNTEAFF. Written as DNA, the CDR3 is TGTGCCAGCAGTTACCTGGGACAGAACACTGAAGCTTTCTTT.

The sample holds many counts of this clonotype. V usage is TRBV29-1 and J usage is TRBJ1-5, with TRBD1 as a possible D gene (5 bases). Germline lookup yields CDR1 SQVTM and CDR2 ANQGSEA. V was cut by 4 bases and J by 0 bases, with 7 bases left in between. The CDR3 length is 13 residues. The DNA for the CDR3 is TGCAGCGTTGGGGGGGGTAGCAATCAGCCCCAGCATTTT. Encoded protein: CSVGGGSNQPQHF.

The V and J genes are TRBV20-1 and TRBJ1-5; 7 nucleotides line up with TRBD1. With 7 bases clipped from V and 0 bases from J, the junction kept 6 bases outside the gene matches. This CDR3 region has 14 residues. The germline V gene has CDR1 DFQATT and CDR2 SNEGSKA (reference sequence). CDR3 DNA sequence: TGCAGTGTCCCGACAGGGCCTAGCAATCAGCCCCAGCATTTT. Amino acids: CSVPTGPSNQPQHF.

The chain joins TRBV4-2 to TRBJ2-1; D unresolved. In germline, CDR1 is LGHNA, CDR2 YNFKEQ. Trimming shortened V by 0 bases and J by 2 bases, and 5 bases separated the two germline ends. The CDR3 totals 14 residues. The CDR3 loop is CASSQDGTYNEQFF. The CDR3, as DNA: TGTGCCAGCAGCCAAGATGGGACCTACAATGAGCAGTTCTTC.